This T cell receptor beta chain was sequenced for a study of cytomegalovirus exposure and HLA in healthy donors. Assay used: immunoSEQ multiplex PCR; TCRdb lists only in-frame clones, some missing. This table has roughly 150,000 clones, 88% appearing once. The CDR3 consists of 17 residues. With V trimmed by 5 bases and J by 4 bases, 9 bases remained unmatched. Germline V gene sequence: CDR1 MGHDK, CDR2 SYGVNS. A single count supports this clone. What was sequenced was PBMCs. The V and J genes are TRBV25-1 and TRBJ2-5, with 14 bases lining up with TRBD2. The clonotype was recovered from a man aged 18 to 29 in good health and CMV-seronegative. This chain's CDR3 is CASSPWGLAGVTETQYF. Written as DNA, the CDR3 is TGTGCCAGCAGTCCCTGGGGACTAGCGGGAGTGACAGAGACCCAGTACTTC.